This T cell receptor (beta chain) was sequenced in a study of control samples from healthy donors and cancer patients. V was trimmed by 8 bases and J by 1 base, leaving 8 bases between them. The CDR3 extends over 13 amino acids. Some clones are missing from TCRdb's copy, which holds only in-frame ones; the method was immunoSEQ multiplex PCR. The sample holds tens of thousands of clones, approximately 89% seen once. The sample consisted of PBMCs. The chain has TRBV12-3 or TRBV12-4 and TRBJ2-2; D remains unclear. The source is a man aged 35-49 years with colorectal cancer. The CDR3 here is CASHVKNTGELFF. The CDR3 coding sequence is TGTGCCAGCCACGTGAAGAACACCGGGGAGCTGTTTTTT.